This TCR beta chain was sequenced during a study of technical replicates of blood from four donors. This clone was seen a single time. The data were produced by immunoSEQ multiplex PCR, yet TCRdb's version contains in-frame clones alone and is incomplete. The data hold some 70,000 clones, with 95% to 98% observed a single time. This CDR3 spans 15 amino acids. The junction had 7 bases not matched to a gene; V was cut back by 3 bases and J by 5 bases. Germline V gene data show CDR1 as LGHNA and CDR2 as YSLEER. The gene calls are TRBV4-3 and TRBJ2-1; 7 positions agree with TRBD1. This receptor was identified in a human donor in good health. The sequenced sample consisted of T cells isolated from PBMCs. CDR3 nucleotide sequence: TGCGCCAGCAGCCAGATTGACAGGGATAACAATGAGCAGTTCTTC. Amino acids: CASSQIDRDNNEQFF.